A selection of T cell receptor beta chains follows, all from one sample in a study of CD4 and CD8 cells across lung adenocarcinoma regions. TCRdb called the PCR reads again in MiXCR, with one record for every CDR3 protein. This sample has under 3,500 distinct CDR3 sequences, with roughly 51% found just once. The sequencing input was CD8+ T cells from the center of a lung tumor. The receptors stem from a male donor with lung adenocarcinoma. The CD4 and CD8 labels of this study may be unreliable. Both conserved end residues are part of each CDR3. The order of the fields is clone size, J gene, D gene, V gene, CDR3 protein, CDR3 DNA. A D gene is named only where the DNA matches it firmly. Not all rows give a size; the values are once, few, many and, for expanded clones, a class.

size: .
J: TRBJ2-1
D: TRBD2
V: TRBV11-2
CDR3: CASSPFLAGNNEQFF
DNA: TGTGCCAGCAGCCCCTTCCTAGCGGGGAACAATGAGCAGTTCTTC

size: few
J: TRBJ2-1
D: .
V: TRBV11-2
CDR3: CASSLDRVYNEQFF
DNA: TGTGCCAGCAGCTTAGATCGAGTCTACAATGAGCAGTTCTTC

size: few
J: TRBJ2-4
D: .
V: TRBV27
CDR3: CASSLNGRGDIQYF
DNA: TGTGCCAGCAGTTTAAATGGACGAGGGGACATTCAGTACTTC

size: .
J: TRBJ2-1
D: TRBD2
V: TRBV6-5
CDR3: CASTSRLASAQFF
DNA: TGTGCCAGCACTTCCAGACTAGCGTCGGCGCAGTTCTTC

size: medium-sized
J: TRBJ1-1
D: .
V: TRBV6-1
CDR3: CASTPPIEGNTEAFF
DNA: TGTGCCAGCACTCCCCCCATTGAGGGGAACACTGAAGCTTTCTTT

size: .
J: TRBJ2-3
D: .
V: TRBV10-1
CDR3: CASSESTPPPKQYF
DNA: TGCGCCAGCAGTGAGTCTACCCCTCCGCCCAAGCAGTATTTT

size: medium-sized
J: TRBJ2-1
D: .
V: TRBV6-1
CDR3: CASSEAAGASAYNEQFF
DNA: TGTGCCAGCAGTGAAGCGGCGGGGGCTAGCGCCTACAATGAGCAGTTCTTC

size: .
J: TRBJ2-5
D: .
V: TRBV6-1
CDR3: CARGDGARLQDTQYF
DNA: TGTGCCAGGGGGGACGGGGCCCGCCTCCAAGATACGCAGTACTTC

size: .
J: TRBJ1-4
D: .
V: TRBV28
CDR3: CASSLSGVGAREKLFF
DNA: TGTGCCAGCAGTTTATCAGGGGTGGGGGCGCGAGAAAAACTGTTTTTT

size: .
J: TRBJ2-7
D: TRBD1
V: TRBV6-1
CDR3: CASSVTGTSYEQYF
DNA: TGTGCCAGCAGTGTGACAGGGACCTCCTACGAGCAGTACTTC

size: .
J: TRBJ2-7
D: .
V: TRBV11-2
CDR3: CASSLGREISEQYF
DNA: TGTGCCAGCAGCTTGGGCAGGGAAATATCCGAGCAGTACTTC

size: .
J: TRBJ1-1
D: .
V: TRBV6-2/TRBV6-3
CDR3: CASSPHKNTEAFF
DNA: TGTGCCAGCAGCCCCCATAAGAACACTGAAGCTTTCTTT

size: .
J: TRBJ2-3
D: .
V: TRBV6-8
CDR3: CASRFSGLWGTDTQYF
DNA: TGTGCCAGCCGCTTCTCGGGGCTGTGGGGCACAGATACGCAGTATTTT

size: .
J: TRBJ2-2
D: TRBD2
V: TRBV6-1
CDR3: CASSEGSLAGITEEQFF
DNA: TGTGCCAGCAGTGAAGGTTCCCTAGCGGGAATCACCGAGGAGCAGTTTTTT

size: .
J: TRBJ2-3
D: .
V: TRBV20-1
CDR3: CSADQARTDTQYF
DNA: TGCAGTGCCGACCAGGCCCGCACAGATACGCAGTATTTT

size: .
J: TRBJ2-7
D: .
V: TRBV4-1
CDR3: CASSQNLAGLLPPHEQYF
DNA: TGCGCCAGCAGCCAAAACCTTGCGGGGCTCTTACCCCCCCACGAGCAGTACTTC

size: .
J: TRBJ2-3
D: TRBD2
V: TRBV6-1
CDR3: CGGGEGGGVTETQYF
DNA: TGTGGCGGGGGGGAAGGTGGGGGGGTCACAGAGACGCAGTATTTT

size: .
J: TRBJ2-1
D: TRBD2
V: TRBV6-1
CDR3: CASRSASGSYYNEQFF
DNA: TGTGCCAGCAGATCGGCTAGCGGATCCTACTACAATGAGCAGTTCTTC

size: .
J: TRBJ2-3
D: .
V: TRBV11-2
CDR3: CASSPKTVDTQYF
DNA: TGTGCCAGCAGCCCCAAAACCGTAGATACGCAGTATTTT

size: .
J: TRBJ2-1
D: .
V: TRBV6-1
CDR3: CASSRRPAHEQFF
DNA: TGTGCCAGCAGCCGACGCCCAGCCCACGAGCAGTTCTTC

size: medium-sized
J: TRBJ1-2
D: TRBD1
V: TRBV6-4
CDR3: CAAGTGDGYTF
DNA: TGCGCCGCTGGGACAGGGGATGGCTACACCTTC

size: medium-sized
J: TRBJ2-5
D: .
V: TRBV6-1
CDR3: CASSELAGTQETQYF
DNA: TGTGCCAGCAGTGAATTGGCAGGGACCCAAGAGACCCAGTACTTC

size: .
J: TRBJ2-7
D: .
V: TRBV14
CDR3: CASSQDLNSYEQYF
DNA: TGTGCCAGCAGCCAAGATCTTAACAGCTACGAGCAGTACTTC

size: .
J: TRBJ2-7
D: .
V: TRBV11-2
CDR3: CASSLGPDLSYEQYF
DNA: TGTGCCAGCAGCTTAGGGCCGGACCTCTCCTACGAGCAGTACTTC

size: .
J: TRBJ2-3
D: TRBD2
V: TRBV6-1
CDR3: CASSLSGGASDTQYF
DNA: TGTGCCAGCAGTCTTAGCGGGGGGGCATCAGATACGCAGTATTTT

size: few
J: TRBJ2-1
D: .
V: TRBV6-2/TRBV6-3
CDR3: CASSDGTSSNEQFF
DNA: TGTGCCAGCAGTGACGGGACTTCGAGCAATGAGCAGTTCTTC

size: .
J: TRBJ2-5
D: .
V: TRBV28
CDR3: CASSSQGPGETQYF
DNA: TGTGCCAGCAGTTCGCAGGGACCCGGAGAGACCCAGTACTTC

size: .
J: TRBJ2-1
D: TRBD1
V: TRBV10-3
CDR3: CAISAPGTGSKDEQFF
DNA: TGTGCCATCAGTGCGCCCGGGACAGGCTCCAAAGATGAGCAGTTCTTC

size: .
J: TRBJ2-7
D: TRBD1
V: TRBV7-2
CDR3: CASSFRDRAYEQYF
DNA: TGTGCCAGCAGCTTCCGGGACAGAGCCTACGAGCAGTACTTC

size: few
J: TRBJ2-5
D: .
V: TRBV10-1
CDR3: CASSESGGLETQYF
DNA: TGCGCCAGCAGTGAGTCTGGGGGTTTAGAGACCCAGTACTTC

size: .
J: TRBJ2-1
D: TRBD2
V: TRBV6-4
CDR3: CASSDSSGGAYNEQFF
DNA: TGTGCCAGCAGTGACTCGAGCGGGGGGGCCTACAATGAGCAGTTCTTC

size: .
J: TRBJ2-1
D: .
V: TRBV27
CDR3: CASSFGRGQTPYNEQFF
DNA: TGTGCCAGCAGTTTCGGCAGGGGCCAAACACCCTACAATGAGCAGTTCTTC

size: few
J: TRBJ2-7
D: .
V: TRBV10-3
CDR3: CATGIFYEQYF
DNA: TGTGCCACCGGGATTTTCTACGAGCAGTACTTC

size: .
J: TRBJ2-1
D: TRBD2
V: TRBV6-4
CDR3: CASSVSSGSGDEQFF
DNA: TGTGCCAGCAGTGTGTCTAGCGGGAGTGGAGATGAGCAGTTCTTC